This T cell receptor (beta chain) was documented in a study of T-cell memory formation after mild COVID-19. CDR1 is MNHEY and CDR2 is SVGAGI in the germline V gene. V was cut by 4 bases and J by 2 bases, with 7 bases left in between. The CDR3 extends over 13 amino acids. This clonotype was recorded at least ten times. TCRdb re-analysed the 5' RACE reads in MiXCR, keeping a single row per CDR3 protein. The sample carries over 55,000 distinct CDR3 sequences, approximately 12% recorded once. The source is a man between 18 and 29 years old who had mild COVID-19 (a few samples of this study predate the infection). Cell type and time point are not known. Sequenced material: PBMCs or a T cell subset sorted from them (not recorded which). The V call is TRBV6-5, the J call TRBJ2-3, with D possibly TRBD1 on 6 matching bases. The CDR3 region has the DNA TGTGCCAGCAGTTGGGACAACACAGATACGCAGTATTTT. This translates into CASSWDNTDTQYF.